The 8 T cell receptor beta chains reported below all come from one sample, sequenced in a study of T cells in Graves' hyperthyroidism and ophthalmopathy. TCR beta CDR3 regions were amplified from RNA. Primed by the HTBI set, a first-round RT-PCR was run on the TCR CDR3. TCRdb reprocessed the multiplex PCR reads with MiXCR, giving one entry per CDR3 protein. The sample yields approximately 570,000 distinct CDR3 sequences, approximately 20% seen once. The sequenced sample was blood. The source is a man aged 35 to 55 with Graves' ophthalmopathy.

The chain uses TRBV29-1 and TRBJ2-5; 7 bases are shared with TRBD2. V was pared by 4 bases and J by 3 bases, with 8 bases of the junction left unmatched. Germline V gives CDR1 SQVTM, CDR2 ANQGSEA. The CDR3 is 14 residues long. The CDR3 nucleotides read TGCAGCGTTGGCCAACTAGCGAGAAAAGAGACCCAGTACTTC. Protein: CSVGQLARKETQYF.

This clonotype was counted a few times. One end of the junction is discordant with germline, which a read error may explain. The rearrangement joins TRBV5-4 to TRBJ2-2; 8 bases are shared with TRBD2. Germline V CDR1 and CDR2: SGHNT, YYREEE (reference sequence). The CDR3 has 15 residues. This CDR3 is CASRLGLENTGELFF. CDR3 coding DNA: TGTGCCAGCAGATTGGGACTAGAGAACACCGGGGAGCTGTTTTTT.

This clonotype was seen only a few times. The chain couples TRBV6-1 to TRBJ1-3, with D perhaps matching TRBD1 (6 bases). The CDR3 spans 16 residues. The germline V gene encodes CDR1 MNHNS and CDR2 SASEGT. V lost 5 bases, J lost 5 bases, and 19 bases lay in between. As DNA, the CDR3 is TGTGCCAGCAGTCCCAACCGGGACAATTGGAGAAACACCATATATTTT. Translating gives CASSPNRDNWRNTIYF.

The chain carries TRBV19 and TRBJ2-3; D is unclear. The CDR3 spans 14 residues. V lost 8 bases to trimming and J lost 0 bases, with 12 bases between them. CDR1 and CDR2 (germline): LNHDA, SQIVND (reference sequence). CDR3 nucleotide sequence: TGTGCCAGTGCCATGGCGGACAGCACAGATACGCAGTATTTT. As protein: CASAMADSTDTQYF.

This clonotype was observed at least ten times. The chain is built from TRBV11-2 and TRBJ2-3; TRBD2 agrees at 11 bases. The V gene end was trimmed by 1 base and the J gene end by 5 bases; junction bases not matched to a gene: 2. This CDR3 region has 15 residues. Germline CDR1 and CDR2: SGHAT and FQNNGV. This chain's CDR3 is CASSLVGTSGDTQYF. The CDR3 region has the DNA TGTGCCAGCAGCTTAGTCGGGACTAGCGGAGATACGCAGTATTTT.

This clonotype was found a few times. This chain joins TRBV9 and TRBJ2-3, with TRBD2 matching 12 bases. Trimming removed 2 bases from V and 5 bases from J; junction bases left unmatched: 3. The CDR3 has 15 amino acids. Per the germline V gene, CDR1 is SGDLS and CDR2 is YYNGEE. The CDR3, as DNA: TGTGCCAGCAGCGTCGGGACTAGCGGGCAAGATACGCAGTATTTT. It translates to CASSVGTSGQDTQYF.

The CDR3 region has the DNA TGCGCCAGCAGCCAAGAAGGGACCGGTAATGAAAAACTGTTTTTT. Amino acid sequence: CASSQEGTGNEKLFF. J is TRBJ1-4 and V is TRBV4-3; the D gene is possibly TRBD1 (5 bases). V was trimmed by 0 bases and J by 4 bases, leaving 9 bases between them. Germline CDR1 and CDR2: LGHNA and YSLEER. The CDR3 runs to 15 residues.

The chain uses TRBV20-1 and TRBJ2-7, with 10 bases matching TRBD2. The ends lost 1 base at V and 3 bases at J; junction bases unmatched: 9. This CDR3 has 16 residues. Germline V gene lookup returns CDR1 DFQATT and CDR2 SNEGSKA (reference sequence). CDR3 amino acids: CSARAETSGKGYEQYF. Written as DNA, the CDR3 is TGCAGTGCTAGAGCCGAAACTAGCGGGAAAGGCTACGAGCAGTACTTC.